These T cell receptor beta chains were read from a single sample in a study of human T cells and chemical hapten exposure. TCRdb re-derived calls from the RACE reads in MiXCR, one entry per CDR3 protein. The repertoire consists of some 360,000 distinct CDR3 sequences, with roughly 5% occurring once and the leading ten covering just over 2.5%. Sequencing was performed on whole blood, taken in connection with sensitization to the hapten diphenylcyclopropenone (DPC). These receptor sequences come from a woman in her 50s with alopecia areata. Some clones in this sample may be carry-over from other donors' samples. The CDR3 runs from the conserved cysteine through the conserved F or W. The D gene is left open where the match is weak. Where a row states a size, it is once, few, many or the class of an expanded clone; other rows omit it.

D gene	V gene	J gene	clone size	CDR3 DNA	CDR3 protein
-	TRBV11-2	TRBJ1-4	-	TGTGCCAGCAGCTTAATGGGCGGAAGGGGGATGAGGCCTAATGAAAAACTGTTTTTT	CASSLMGGRGMRPNEKLFF
TRBD1	TRBV6-2/TRBV6-3	TRBJ1-5	many	TGTGCCAGCCAACGACAGGGACTGAATCAGCCCCAGCATTTT	CASQRQGLNQPQHF
-	TRBV2	TRBJ1-1	many	TGTGCCAGCAGTGAGCTAGGGGGGACGACCACTGAAGCTTTCTTT	CASSELGGTTTEAFF
-	TRBV6-5	TRBJ2-4	many	TGTGCCAGCAGACCACCCAGGGGCAAAAACATTCAGTACTTC	CASRPPRGKNIQYF
-	TRBV5-1	TRBJ2-5	few	TGCGCCAGCAGCTCCGGGGCGGTCCAAGAGACCCAGTACTTC	CASSSGAVQETQYF
-	TRBV20-1	TRBJ2-7	-	TGCAGTGCCTTTAGCGGCAGGAACTACGAGCAGTACTTC	CSAFSGRNYEQYF
TRBD1	TRBV12-3/TRBV12-4	TRBJ2-7	many	TGTGCCAGCAGTTCCGTCATGTGGACAGGGGAAGAGCAGTACTTC	CASSSVMWTGEEQYF
-	TRBV3-1	TRBJ1-6	-	TGTGCCAGCAGCCGGATGAGGCAGGGGTTTAGTTCACCCCTCCACTTT	CASSRMRQGFSSPLHF
-	TRBV25-1	TRBJ1-2	-	TGTGCCAGCAGTGAAATCCAGGGCTATGGCTACACCTTC	CASSEIQGYGYTF
TRBD1	TRBV20-1	TRBJ1-5	few	TGCAGTGCTAGAGACTCTCCGACAGGGGGCTGGCAGCCCCAGCATTTT	CSARDSPTGGWQPQHF
-	TRBV7-2	TRBJ1-5	many	TGTGCCAGCAGCCCTCTCGGGGGGGGTAATCAGCCCCAGCATTTT	CASSPLGGGNQPQHF
TRBD1	TRBV25-1	TRBJ2-1	many	TGTGCCAGCAGTGCCCAGGGGGCTGGGAATGAGCAGTTCTTC	CASSAQGAGNEQFF
-	TRBV5-1	TRBJ2-3	many	TGCGCCAGCAGCGGCAATTGGCCTAGCAGTGCAGATACGCAGTATTTT	CASSGNWPSSADTQYF
-	TRBV6-1	TRBJ1-4	many	TGTGCCAGCAGTGAAGCCCCGGCAGGGTTACCGCAAGCTAATGAAAAACTGTTTTTT	CASSEAPAGLPQANEKLFF
-	TRBV7-2	TRBJ1-1	-	TGTGCCAGCAGCAAGTACGGCAGGGACACTGAAGCTTTCTTT	CASSKYGRDTEAFF
TRBD1	TRBV6-2/TRBV6-3	TRBJ1-5	few	TGTGCCAGCAGTGGGACAGGCAGTCAGCCCCAGCATTTT	CASSGTGSQPQHF
-	TRBV5-1	TRBJ2-7	-	TGCGCCAGCAGCTCGAGTTCCCCAACGACAGGATTCCCCTACGAGCAGTACTTC	CASSSSSPTTGFPYEQYF
-	TRBV6-2/TRBV6-3	TRBJ2-7	-	TGTGCCAGCAGTAGCGAAGCCACCTTAGGCGACGAGCAGTACTTC	CASSSEATLGDEQYF
TRBD2	TRBV10-3	TRBJ2-3	-	TGTGCCATCAGTGAAGGGACTAGCGGGCCCACAGATACGCAGTATTTT	CAISEGTSGPTDTQYF
-	TRBV6-1	TRBJ2-1	-	TGTGCCATCGCACGACTAGAGAGTGAGCAGTTCTTC	CAIARLESEQFF
-	TRBV3-1	TRBJ2-7	-	TGTGCCAGCAGCCCATTTGGGGGGGAGCAGTACTTC	CASSPFGGEQYF
TRBD2	TRBV7-8	TRBJ2-1	many	TGTGCCAGCAGCTTAAGGGCCGGACTAGCGGGAGGGACTGAGAATGAGCAGTTCTTC	CASSLRAGLAGGTENEQFF
TRBD1	TRBV27	TRBJ1-6	few	TGTGCCAGCAGTATGGACAGGGGTCGTGATAATTCACCCCTCCACTTT	CASSMDRGRDNSPLHF
-	TRBV5-1	TRBJ2-5	many	TGCGCCAGCAGCTCCTCGACACACCAAGAGACCCAGTACTTC	CASSSSTHQETQYF
-	TRBV20-1	TRBJ2-3	-	TGCAGTGCGAAACCCACTAGCACAGATACGCAGTATTTT	CSAKPTSTDTQYF
TRBD1	TRBV10-3	TRBJ2-3	-	TGTGCCATCAGTGAGCAGGACAGGGATTTAGGGGATACGCAGTATTTT	CAISEQDRDLGDTQYF
-	TRBV12-3/TRBV12-4	TRBJ1-1	few	TGTGCCAGCAGCCACCCCAGCGGTTACACTGAAGCTTTCTTT	CASSHPSGYTEAFF
TRBD2	TRBV19	TRBJ2-2	-	TGTGCCAGTAGTATCGGGACTAGCGCTGGAACCGGGGAGCTGTTTTTT	CASSIGTSAGTGELFF
-	TRBV20-1	TRBJ2-7	many	TGCAGTGCTAGACCCCTCCAGACAGATACCTACGAGCAGTACTTC	CSARPLQTDTYEQYF
-	TRBV20-1	TRBJ2-1	many	TGCAGTGCTAGAGATTTGGGGAGGTCCTACAATGAGCAGTTCTTC	CSARDLGRSYNEQFF
-	TRBV5-1	TRBJ1-1	few	TGCGCCAGCAGCTGGAACAGAGACACTGAAGCTTTCTTT	CASSWNRDTEAFF
-	TRBV7-6	TRBJ1-4	-	TGTGCCAGCAGCTTATGGGGGACAACTAATGAAAAACTGTTTTTT	CASSLWGTTNEKLFF
-	TRBV7-2	TRBJ2-3	many	TGTGCCAGCAGCCCCAGGGGAGGCGGGAGAGGCACAGATACGCAGTATTTT	CASSPRGGGRGTDTQYF
-	TRBV11-2	TRBJ1-2	-	TGTGCCAGCAGCCGGGACGGCTTCTATGGCTACACCTTC	CASSRDGFYGYTF
TRBD2	TRBV27	TRBJ2-2	many	TGTGCCAGCAGTTTATCGCTACTAGCGGGGAACACCGGGGAGCTGTTTTTT	CASSLSLLAGNTGELFF
-	TRBV6-5	TRBJ1-1	many	TGTGCCAGCAGAGAACAAGGGGGGCCTGAAGCTTTCTTT	CASREQGGPEAFF
-	TRBV2	TRBJ2-5	-	TGTGCCAGCAGTGTGAGGGTTAAAGAGACCCAGTACTTC	CASSVRVKETQYF
TRBD2	TRBV12-3/TRBV12-4	TRBJ2-1	-	TGTGCCAGCAGTTTTACTAGCGGGAGGGCCGGGTTCTTC	CASSFTSGRAGFF
TRBD2	TRBV11-2	TRBJ2-1	many	TGTGCCAGCAGCCCGACTAGCGGGGGGACAGACAATGAGCAGTTCTTC	CASSPTSGGTDNEQFF
TRBD1	TRBV2	TRBJ1-3	few	TGTGCCAGCAGTTTGGACAGGTCGACCTCTGGAAACACCATATATTTT	CASSLDRSTSGNTIYF
-	TRBV7-9	TRBJ1-3	many	TGTGCCAGCAGCCAGGGCCCTCTTTTCAGCTCTGGAAACACCATATATTTT	CASSQGPLFSSGNTIYF
-	TRBV20-1	TRBJ1-2	many	TGCAGTGCTAGAGCCCCAGCAACCGTCAATGATGGCTACACCTTC	CSARAPATVNDGYTF
-	TRBV28	TRBJ1-1	-	TGTGCCACCGCTGGGCAGGGAATGAACACTGAAGCTTTCTTT	CATAGQGMNTEAFF
TRBD1	TRBV3-1	TRBJ1-1	-	TGTGCCAGCAGCCGGGACAGTGGGGCCTCGGAAGCTTTCTTT	CASSRDSGASEAFF
-	TRBV5-6	TRBJ1-5	-	TGTGCCAGCAGCAGCGGGGCCGCTCAGCCCCAGCATTTT	CASSSGAAQPQHF
-	TRBV6-2/TRBV6-3	TRBJ2-7	few	TGTGCCAGCAGTTGGACTGGTTTCAGCTCCTACGAGCAGTACTTC	CASSWTGFSSYEQYF
-	TRBV10-3	TRBJ1-1	-	TGTGCCATCAGTGAGCGGGTCTCTGAAGCTTTCTTT	CAISERVSEAFF
-	TRBV5-4	TRBJ1-1	many	TGTGCCAGCAGCTTGGAAGGGGTACGCACTGAAGCTTTCTTT	CASSLEGVRTEAFF
-	TRBV5-1	TRBJ2-5	few	TGCGCCAGCAGCTTAAGGGAGGCAGAGACCCAGTACTTC	CASSLREAETQYF
-	TRBV30	TRBJ1-1	few	TGTGCCTGGAGGGGGGTAAGTTGGACTGAAGCTTTCTTT	CAWRGVSWTEAFF
TRBD1	TRBV27	TRBJ2-7	few	TGTGCCAGCAGTTCGTACCGGGACAGGGTGCGCTACGAGCAGTACTTC	CASSSYRDRVRYEQYF
TRBD1	TRBV7-2	TRBJ2-3	many	TGTGCCAGCAGCGAACAGGGGGCGCGGTGGACAGATACGCAGTATTTT	CASSEQGARWTDTQYF
TRBD1	TRBV29-1	TRBJ1-2	few	TGCAGCGTTACAGGGGGTAACTATGGCTACACCTTC	CSVTGGNYGYTF
-	TRBV6-5	TRBJ2-3	many	TGTGCCAGCAGTACACAGGGTAGCACAGATACGCAGTATTTT	CASSTQGSTDTQYF
-	TRBV7-2	TRBJ2-3	many	TGTGCCAGCAGGGCGGGACTGAGGGGCGGGGATACGCAGTATTTT	CASRAGLRGGDTQYF